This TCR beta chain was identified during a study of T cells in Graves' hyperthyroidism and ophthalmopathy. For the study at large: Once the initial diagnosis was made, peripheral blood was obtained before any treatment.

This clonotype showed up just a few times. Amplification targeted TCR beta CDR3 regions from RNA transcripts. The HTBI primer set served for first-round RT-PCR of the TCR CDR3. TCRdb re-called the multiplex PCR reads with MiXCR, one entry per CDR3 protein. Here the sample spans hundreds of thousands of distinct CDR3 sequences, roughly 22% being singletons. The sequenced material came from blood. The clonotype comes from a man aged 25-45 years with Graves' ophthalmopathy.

Written as DNA, the CDR3 is TGTGCCAGCAGCACCGGGACCAATCAGCCCCAGCATTTT. Translating it yields CASSTGTNQPQHF. The rearrangement joins TRBV6-2 or TRBV6-3 to TRBJ1-5; TRBD1 is a possible D gene (5 bases). The CDR3 is 13 residues long. Germline V gives CDR1 MNHEY, CDR2 SVGEGT. Trimming pared 6 bases from V and 3 bases from J, leaving 9 bases between.